This T cell receptor (beta chain) came from a study of identifying expanded T cells in peripheral blood. No infections or other immune events were documented during collection. V shed 1 base, J shed 2 bases, and the junction held 5 bases outside the gene matches. Germline CDR1 reads MNHNS; CDR2 reads SASEGT. The CDR3 has 15 residues. Using immunoSEQ multiplex PCR, the repertoire was profiled, and TCRdb retains in-frame clones only, with some absent. This table holds over 75,000 clones, approximately 88% found once. The sequenced sample consisted of blood. This sequence was found in a person aged 18-70 years in good health. The genes are TRBV6-1 and TRBJ2-7, with 7 bases matching TRBD2. CDR3 coding DNA: TGTGCCAGCAGTGAAGGCGCTAGCGGAGCCTACGAGCAGTACTTC. The encoded protein is CASSEGASGAYEQYF.